This T cell receptor (beta chain) stems from a study of cytomegalovirus exposure and HLA in healthy donors. Study summary: HLA-typed donors contributed some 85 million unique TCRs, which were held in an early data release.

The CDR3 is 14 residues long. CDR1 is SEHNR, CDR2 FQNEAQ, per germline (reference sequence). V was pared by 5 bases and J by 7 bases, with 15 bases between. Primers: 60 Vbeta forward and 13 Jbeta reverse. Libraries were prepared by immunoSEQ multiplex PCR; TCRdb keeps only in-frame clonotypes and omits some of them. The data contain about 130,000 clones, roughly 77% of them singletons. General study results and limits: Researchers catalogued 164 TCR beta chains as cytomegalovirus-associated. Indistinguishable V segments, including TRBV6-2 and TRBV6-3, were excluded. CMV antigen specificity of three CMV-associated chains was confirmed in vitro.

In regard to this clone: Its antigen is not identified.

The chain employs TRBV7-9 and TRBJ1-5; tentative D call: TRBD1 (5 bases). The sequence was obtained from a man under 40 in good health and CMV-seronegative. Sequenced material: PBMCs. The CDR3 protein is CASSEAGLGQPQHF. CDR3 coding DNA: TGTGCCAGCAGCGAAGCAGGGTTGGGGCAGCCCCAGCATTTT.